The source of this TCR beta chain is a study of OX40 agonist ivuxolimab in advanced cancers. This clone was recorded a few times. V was cut by 5 bases and J by 1 base, with 14 bases left in between. Looked up from germline, CDR1 is LNHDA and CDR2 is SQIVND (reference sequence). The CDR3 spans 16 residues. Clones were sequenced by immunoSEQ multiplex PCR, and TCRdb holds only the in-frame ones, with some missing. This sample has around 60,000 clones; roughly 87% occur once, and the top ten carry roughly 17%. V gene TRBV19 combines with J gene TRBJ2-2, with D perhaps TRBD2 (7 bases). Sequenced here: CD4+ or CD8+ T cells sorted from blood, sampled in a trial of the OX40 agonist ivuxolimab. This receptor was taken from an adult with an advanced solid tumor such as melanoma, head and neck, liver or kidney cancer. CDR3 DNA sequence: TGTGCCAGTAGTCCGTGGGGGGGCCTGAACACCGGGGAGCTGTTTTTT. Its translation: CASSPWGGLNTGELFF. Filled out from reference TRBV19 and TRBJ2-2, the complete variable domain reads DGGITQSPKYLFRKEGQNVTLSCEQNLNHDAMYWYRQDPGQGLRLIYYSQIVNDFQKGDIAEGYSVSREKKESFPLTVTSAQKNPTAFYLCASSPWGGLNTGELFFGEGSRLTVL.